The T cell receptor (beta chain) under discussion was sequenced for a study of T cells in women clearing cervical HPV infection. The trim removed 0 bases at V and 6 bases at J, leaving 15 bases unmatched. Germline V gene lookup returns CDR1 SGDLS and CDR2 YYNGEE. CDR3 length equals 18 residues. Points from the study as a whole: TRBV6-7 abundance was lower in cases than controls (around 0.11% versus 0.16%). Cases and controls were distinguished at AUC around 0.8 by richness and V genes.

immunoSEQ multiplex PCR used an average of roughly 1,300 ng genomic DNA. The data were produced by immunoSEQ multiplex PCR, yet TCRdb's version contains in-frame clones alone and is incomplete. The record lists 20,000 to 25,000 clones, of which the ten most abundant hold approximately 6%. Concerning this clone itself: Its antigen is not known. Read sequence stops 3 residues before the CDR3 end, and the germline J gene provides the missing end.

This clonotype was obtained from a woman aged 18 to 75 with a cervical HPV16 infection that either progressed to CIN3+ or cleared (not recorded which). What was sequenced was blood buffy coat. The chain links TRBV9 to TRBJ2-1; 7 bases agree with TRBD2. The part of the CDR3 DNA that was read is TGTGCCAGCAGCGTAGCTAGTGGTGTCGCGGGAGTTGTCAATGAG. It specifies CASSVASGVAGVVNE. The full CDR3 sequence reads CASSVASGVAGVVNEQFF.